Ten or more counts support the clone carrying this T cell receptor beta chain. Its antigen remains unidentified. Excluded: other autoimmune disease, uncontrolled infection, pregnancy or lactation. As the starting material, 8 to 10 ml of fresh peripheral blood yielded the PBMCs. This record comes from a study of Graves' ophthalmopathy and Graves' hyperthyroidism. Study as a whole: Samples of peripheral blood were obtained at initial diagnosis, prior to treatment of any kind.

CDR1 and CDR2 from the germline V gene are MGHDK and SYGVNS. V gave up 4 bases and J gave up 4 bases, with 8 bases separating them. The CDR3 totals 12 residues. RNA transcripts provided the template for amplifying TCR beta CDR3 regions. RT-PCR was first run with HTBI primers, then multiplex PCR in a second round. In TCRdb, the multiplex PCR reads were re-called with MiXCR into one record per CDR3 protein. The sample lists 600,000 to 700,000 distinct CDR3 sequences, 35% to 45% occurring once. General study results and limits: The model forecast ophthalmopathy progression, reaching under 71% sensitivity and about 75% specificity.

This sequence originates from an adult man with Graves' ophthalmopathy. This chain uses TRBV25-1 with TRBJ2-7; D gene unclear. Sequencing was carried out using peripheral blood. The CDR3: CASSVGRYEQYF. CDR3 sequence (DNA): TGTGCCAGCAGTGTCGGCAGATACGAGCAGTACTTC.